This T cell receptor beta chain stems from a study of cytomegalovirus exposure and HLA in healthy donors. V lost 8 bases and J 6 bases, leaving 16 bases between the germline ends. The CDR3 has 13 residues. Germline CDR1 is SQVTM and CDR2 is ANQGSEA. Nominally healthy donors were sampled, though unrecorded immune exposures were likely. The sample holds one count of this clone. The PCR ran on 60 Vbeta and 13 Jbeta primers. Sequencing used immunoSEQ multiplex PCR; TCRdb keeps in-frame clones, though not all of them. The sample includes some 80,000 clones, about four fifths seen only once; the top ten take 1.5% to 2%.

Sequencing used PBMCs. The rearrangement uses TRBV29-1 and TRBJ2-2; D unresolved. The source is a man between 40 and 49 years old in good health and CMV-seronegative. The CDR3 protein is CSYLKSSSGELFF. DNA for the CDR3: TGCAGCTACCTCAAGAGCTCCTCCGGGGAGCTGTTTTTT.